This T cell receptor (beta chain) was profiled in a study of T cell responses to AZD1222 COVID-19 vaccine. This CDR3 contains 15 residues. From germline, CDR1 is SGHAT and CDR2 FQNNGV. Trimming took off 0 bases at V and 1 base at J, with 9 bases between the two ends. Worth noting for this clone: Its matching antigen is unknown.

Study-wide findings and caveats: In all cases, repertoires were sampled only after the peak T cell response. Seropositive status at baseline applied to only 5 to 7 AZD1222 recipients. Two AZD1222 doses significantly raised spike-specific TCR breadth and depth over controls. Among spike-specific TCRs, nearly half reportedly target unmutated variant regions.

The assay was immunoSEQ multiplex PCR, and TCRdb's table has in-frame clones only and misses some. The sample lists 90,000 to 150,000 clones; approximately 90% were seen once. This receptor was obtained from an adult in good health. The material sequenced was peripheral blood, taken on day 0 of AZD1222 vaccination. The V call is TRBV11-2, the J call TRBJ1-2, with D unresolved. CDR3: CASSLEYGLNYGYTF. The CDR3 nucleotides read TGTGCCAGCAGCTTAGAGTACGGGCTTAACTATGGCTACACCTTC.